Given below is one T cell receptor (beta chain) in context. The CDR3 has 15 amino acids. Per the germline V gene, CDR1 is MNHNS and CDR2 is SASEGT. The V and J ends lost 3 bases and 4 bases, in that order; junction bases with no gene match: 3. Profiled with immunoSEQ multiplex PCR; TCRdb holds only in-frame clones, not every one. This sample has hundreds of thousands of clones; roughly four fifths occur once, and the top ten carry 4.1%. These data belong to a study of blood T cell repertoires in COVID-19. Participant-given clinical history determined each cohort assignment. The chain combines TRBV6-1 with TRBJ1-3, with TRBD1 matching 10 bases. The sample was PBMCs or T cells enriched from blood (not recorded which). This TCR derives from a man in his thirties or forties with acute COVID-19. The CDR3 coding sequence is TGTGCCAGCAGTGATGGGACAGGGGTAGGAAACACCATATATTTT. It encodes CASSDGTGVGNTIYF.